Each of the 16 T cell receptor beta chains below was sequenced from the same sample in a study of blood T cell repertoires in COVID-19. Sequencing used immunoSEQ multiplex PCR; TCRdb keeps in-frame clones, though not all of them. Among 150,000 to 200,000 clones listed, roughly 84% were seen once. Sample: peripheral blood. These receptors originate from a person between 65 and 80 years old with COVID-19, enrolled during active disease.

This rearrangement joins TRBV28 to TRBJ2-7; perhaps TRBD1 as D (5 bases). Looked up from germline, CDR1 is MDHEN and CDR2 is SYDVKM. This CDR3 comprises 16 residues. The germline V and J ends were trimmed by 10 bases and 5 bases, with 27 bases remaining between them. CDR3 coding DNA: TGTGCCACCCGAAACCAATACAGGACCGCTCTGGACGAGCAGTACTTC. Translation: CATRNQYRTALDEQYF.

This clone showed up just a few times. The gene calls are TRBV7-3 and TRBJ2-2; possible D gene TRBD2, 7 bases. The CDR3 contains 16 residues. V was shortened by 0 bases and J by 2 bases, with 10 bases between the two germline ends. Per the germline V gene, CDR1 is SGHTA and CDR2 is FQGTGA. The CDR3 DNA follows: TGTGCCAGCAGCTTAACGGGCGGGGGCAACACCGGGGAGCTGTTTTTT. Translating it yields CASSLTGGGNTGELFF.

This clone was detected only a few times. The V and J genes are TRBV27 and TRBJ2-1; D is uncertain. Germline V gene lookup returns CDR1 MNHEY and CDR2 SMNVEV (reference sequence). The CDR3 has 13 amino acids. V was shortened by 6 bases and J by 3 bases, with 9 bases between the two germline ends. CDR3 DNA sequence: TGTGCCAGCAGGGGTTCGGGCTACAATGAGCAGTTCTTC. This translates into CASRGSGYNEQFF.

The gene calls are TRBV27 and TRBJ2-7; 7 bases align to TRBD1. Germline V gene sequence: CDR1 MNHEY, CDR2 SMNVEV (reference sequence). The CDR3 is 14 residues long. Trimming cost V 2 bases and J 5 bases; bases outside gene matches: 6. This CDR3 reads CASSLTGARHEQYF. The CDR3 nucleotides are TGTGCCAGCAGTTTAACAGGGGCCCGCCACGAGCAGTACTTC.

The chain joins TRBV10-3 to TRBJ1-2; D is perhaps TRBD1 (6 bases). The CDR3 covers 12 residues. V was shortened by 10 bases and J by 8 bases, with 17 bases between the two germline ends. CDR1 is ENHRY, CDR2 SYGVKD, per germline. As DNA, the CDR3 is TGTGCCACGTACACTTACAGGGCCGGCTACACCTTC. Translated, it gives CATYTYRAGYTF.

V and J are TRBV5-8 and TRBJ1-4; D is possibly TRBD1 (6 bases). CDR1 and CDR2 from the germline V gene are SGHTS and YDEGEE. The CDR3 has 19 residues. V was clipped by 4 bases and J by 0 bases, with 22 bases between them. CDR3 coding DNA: TGTGCCAGCAGCATTTATGAATTGGACAGCCTTGCAACTAATGAAAAACTGTTTTTT. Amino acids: CASSIYELDSLATNEKLFF.

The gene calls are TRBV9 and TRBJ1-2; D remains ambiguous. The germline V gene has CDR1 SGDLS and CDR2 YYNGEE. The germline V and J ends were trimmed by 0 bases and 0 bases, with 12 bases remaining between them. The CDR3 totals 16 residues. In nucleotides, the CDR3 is TGTGCCAGCAGCGTAGGGCAGGCGGGTCCTAACTATGGCTACACCTTC. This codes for CASSVGQAGPNYGYTF.

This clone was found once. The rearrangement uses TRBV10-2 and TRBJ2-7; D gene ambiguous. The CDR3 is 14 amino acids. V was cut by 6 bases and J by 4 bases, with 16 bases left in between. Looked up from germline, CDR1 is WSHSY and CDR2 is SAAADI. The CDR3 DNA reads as TGCGCCAGCAGCCCCGTGGGCAGTGGGTACGAGCAGTACTTC. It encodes CASSPVGSGYEQYF.

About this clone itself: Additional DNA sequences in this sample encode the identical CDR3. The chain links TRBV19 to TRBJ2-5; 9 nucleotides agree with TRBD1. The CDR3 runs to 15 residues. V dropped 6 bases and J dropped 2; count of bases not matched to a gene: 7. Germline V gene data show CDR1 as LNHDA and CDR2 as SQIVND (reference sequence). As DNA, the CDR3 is TGTGCCAGTAGATCCTCGGGACAGGGACAAGAGACCCAGTACTTC. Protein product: CASRSSGQGQETQYF. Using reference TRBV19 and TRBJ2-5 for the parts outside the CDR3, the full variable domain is DGGITQSPKYLFRKEGQNVTLSCEQNLNHDAMYWYRQDPGQGLRLIYYSQIVNDFQKGDIAEGYSVSREKKESFPLTVTSAQKNPTAFYLCASRSSGQGQETQYFGPGTRLLVL.

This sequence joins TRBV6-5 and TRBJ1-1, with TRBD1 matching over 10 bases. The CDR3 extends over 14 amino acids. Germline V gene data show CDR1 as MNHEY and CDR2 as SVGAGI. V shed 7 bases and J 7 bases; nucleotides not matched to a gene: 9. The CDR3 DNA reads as TGTGCCAGCACCGCACCGGGACAGGGGTTTGAAGCTTTCTTT. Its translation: CASTAPGQGFEAFF.

CDR3 loop: CASSSPGQGFPGELFF. In DNA form, the CDR3 reads TGTGCCAGTAGTTCCCCGGGACAGGGGTTCCCCGGGGAGCTGTTTTTT. The gene calls are TRBV19 and TRBJ2-2, with 10 bases identical to TRBD1. Germline trimming cut 5 bases from V and 6 bases from J; bases unmatched to any gene: 9. CDR3 size: 16 residues. CDR1 and CDR2 (germline): LNHDA, SQIVND (reference sequence).

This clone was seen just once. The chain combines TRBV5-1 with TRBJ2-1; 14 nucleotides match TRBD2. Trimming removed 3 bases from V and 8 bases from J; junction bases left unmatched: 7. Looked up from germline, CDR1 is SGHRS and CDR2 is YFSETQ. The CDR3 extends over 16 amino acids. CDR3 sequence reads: CASSSPGLAGADEQFF. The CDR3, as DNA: TGCGCCAGCAGCTCTCCGGGACTAGCGGGAGCCGATGAGCAGTTCTTC.

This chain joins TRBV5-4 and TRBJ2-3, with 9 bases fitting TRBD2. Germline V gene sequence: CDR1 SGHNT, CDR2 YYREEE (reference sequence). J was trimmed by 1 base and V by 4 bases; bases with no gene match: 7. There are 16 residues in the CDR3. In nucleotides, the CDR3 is TGTGCCAGCAGCCAGACACTAGCGGGTCGCACAGATACGCAGTATTTT. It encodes CASSQTLAGRTDTQYF.

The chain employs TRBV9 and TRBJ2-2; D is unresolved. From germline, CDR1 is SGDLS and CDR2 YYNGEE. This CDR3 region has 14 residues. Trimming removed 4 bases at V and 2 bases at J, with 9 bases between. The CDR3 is CASSSSFNTGELFF. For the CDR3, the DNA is TGTGCCAGCAGCAGTAGTTTTAACACCGGGGAGCTGTTTTTT.

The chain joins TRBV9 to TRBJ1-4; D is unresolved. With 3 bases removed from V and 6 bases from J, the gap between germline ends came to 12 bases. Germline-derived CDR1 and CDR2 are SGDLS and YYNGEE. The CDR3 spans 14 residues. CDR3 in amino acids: CASSDDGGDEKLFF. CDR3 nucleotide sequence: TGTGCCAGCAGCGACGACGGCGGGGATGAAAAACTGTTTTTT.

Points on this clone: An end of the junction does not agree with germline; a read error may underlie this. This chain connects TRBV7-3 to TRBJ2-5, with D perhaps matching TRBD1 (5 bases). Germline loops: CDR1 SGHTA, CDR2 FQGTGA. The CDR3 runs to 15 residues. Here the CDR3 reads CASSLNSGPQGTQYF. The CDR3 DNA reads TGTGCCAGCAGCTTAAACTCAGGGCCTCAAGGGACCCAGTACTTC.